The T cell receptor (beta chain) described here comes from a study of blood T cell repertoires in COVID-19. For the study at large: Samples of COVID-19 (acute and convalescent) were obtained from the United States, Italy and Spain. T cells, B-cell-depleted T cells, or PBMCs supplied cDNA or gDNA.

In the original analysis: Amplification with reference gene primers provided the estimates of nucleated cell counts. The data were produced by immunoSEQ multiplex PCR, yet TCRdb's version contains in-frame clones alone and is incomplete. The V and J calls and clone size are taken from that table; D and trimming were inferred from the DNA. There are roughly 99,000 clones in the sample; approximately 86% occur only once, and roughly 2% lies in the top ten. Patients in Seattle were enrolled during active infection, then followed longitudinally. The CDR3 is made up of 16 amino acids. Germline assignment: CDR1 LGHNT and CDR2 FRNRAP. V lost 5 bases and J lost 3; bases outside the gene matches: 9.

The genes are TRBV12-5 and TRBJ2-2; 7 bases match TRBD1. The clonotype originates from a man aged 50 to 59 with COVID-19, enrolled during active disease. Source material: peripheral blood. CDR3 sequence: CASGASTGTYTGELFF. The CDR3 bases are TGTGCTAGTGGTGCCTCGACAGGGACCTACACCGGGGAGCTGTTTTTT.